Each of the 16 T cell receptor beta chains below was sequenced from the same sample in a study of CD8 T cells in Susac syndrome. cDNA came from approximately 0.5 to 1 ug RNA primed by random hexamers. TCRdb fed the immunoSEQ multiplex PCR reads into MiXCR, producing one record per CDR3 protein. The sample lists 100,000 to 150,000 distinct CDR3 sequences; around 94% were seen once. The sequencing sample was made of CD4+ T cells from PBMCs. The source of these receptors is a human donor in good health.

This chain uses TRBV7-6 with TRBJ2-5, with a possible D match to TRBD2 (5 bases). This CDR3 is built from 13 residues. The V end was cut by 5 bases, the J end by 3 bases, with 10 bases between. CDR1 is SGHVS and CDR2 is FNYEAQ in the germline V gene. The CDR3: CASSRDGKETQYF. CDR3 in DNA: TGTGCCAGCAGCCGCGACGGGAAAGAGACCCAGTACTTC. The full variable domain, with the rest looked up from reference TRBV7-6 and TRBJ2-5, is GAGVSQSPRYKVTKRGQDVALRCDPISGHVSLYWYRQALGQGPEFLTYFNYEAQQDKSGLPNDRFSAERPEGSISTLTIQRTEQRDSAMYRCASSRDGKETQYFGPGTRLLVL.

The chain links TRBV6-2 or TRBV6-3 to TRBJ2-7; D uncertain. V lost 5 bases, J lost 3 bases, and 8 bases lay in between. The CDR3 extends over 12 amino acids. Germline CDR1 is MNHEY and CDR2 is SVGEGT. The CDR3 sequence: CASSARLYEQYF. The DNA of the CDR3 is TGTGCCAGCAGTGCCCGTCTCTACGAGCAGTACTTC.

The chain has TRBV7-2 and TRBJ2-3; tentatively, D is TRBD1 (5 bases). The germline V gene encodes CDR1 SGHTA and CDR2 FQGNSA. Trimming removed 5 bases from V and 1 base from J, with 16 bases in between. CDR3 size: 16 residues. CDR3 residues: CASSQRGGRGTDTQYF. CDR3 bases: TGTGCCAGCAGCCAAAGAGGTGGCAGGGGCACAGATACGCAGTATTTT.

This chain links TRBV19 with TRBJ2-5, with 9 bases identical to TRBD1. This CDR3 has 16 amino acids. The J segment lost 2 bases and the V segment lost 5 bases, leaving 9 bases of the junction unmatched. In germline, CDR1 is LNHDA, CDR2 SQIVND (reference sequence). CDR3 sequence reads: CASSYRDRDQQETQYF. CDR3 DNA sequence: TGTGCCAGTAGTTACCGGGACAGGGATCAGCAAGAGACCCAGTACTTC.

The V and J genes are TRBV3-1 and TRBJ2-2, with D possibly called TRBD1 or TRBD2 (6 bases each). This CDR3 is built from 19 residues. The germline V gene has CDR1 LGHDT and CDR2 YNNKEL (reference sequence). The V end was cut by 3 bases, the J end by 4 bases, with 24 bases between. DNA for the CDR3: TGTGCCAGCAGCCACCCGCCAGGGGCCGGCGGGATATTCACCGGGGAGCTGTTTTTT. It translates to CASSHPPGAGGIFTGELFF.

CDR3: CASSALTGGETDTQYF. For the CDR3, the DNA is TGTGCCAGCAGCGCCCTGACAGGGGGCGAAACAGATACGCAGTATTTT. The chain employs TRBV9 and TRBJ2-3; 10 bases agree with TRBD1. The CDR3 runs 16 residues. The trim removed 3 bases at V and 3 bases at J, leaving 7 bases unmatched. Germline loops: CDR1 SGDLS, CDR2 YYNGEE.

This clonotype was seen a single time. CDR3 in amino acids: CASSAPGGRNTEAFF. CDR3 nucleotide sequence: TGTGCCAGCAGCGCCCCAGGGGGCAGGAACACTGAAGCTTTCTTT. V and J are TRBV9 and TRBJ1-1; 8 bases match TRBD1. The germline V gene has CDR1 SGDLS and CDR2 YYNGEE. The CDR3 loop spans 15 amino acids. The junction had 5 bases not matched to a gene; V was cut back by 3 bases and J by 1 base. Full variable domain (missing parts from reference TRBV9 and TRBJ1-1): DSGVTQTPKHLITATGQRVTLRCSPRSGDLSVYWYQQSLDQGLQFLIQYYNGEERAKGNILERFSAQQFPDLHSELNLSSLELGDSALYFCASSAPGGRNTEAFFGQGTRLTVV.

The V call is TRBV4-3, the J call TRBJ1-2; D possibly corresponds to TRBD1 (6 bases). Germline CDR1 and CDR2: LGHNA and YSLEER. Trimming removed 0 bases from V and 4 bases from J, with 9 bases in between. The CDR3 has 14 residues. The CDR3 reads CASSQDRTAYGYTF. The CDR3 bases are TGCGCCAGCAGCCAAGATCGGACAGCCTATGGCTACACCTTC.

The chain recombines TRBV2 with TRBJ2-3, with D tentatively TRBD2 (5 bases). This CDR3 comprises 15 residues. V shed 4 bases and J shed 0 bases, with 11 bases lying between them. Germline values: CDR1 SNHLY, CDR2 FYNNEI. The CDR3: CASSGRGSSTDTQYF. The CDR3, as DNA: TGTGCCAGCAGTGGTCGTGGGAGCAGCACAGATACGCAGTATTTT.

The table lists this clonotype with a count of one. The chain is built from TRBV28 and TRBJ1-1, with no clear D. Germline CDR1 is MDHEN and CDR2 is SYDVKM. Trimming stripped 2 bases from V and 2 bases from J, with 6 bases between. The CDR3 sequence is 13 residues long. The CDR3 region is CASSLRFNTEAFF. CDR3 nucleotides: TGTGCCAGCAGTTTAAGGTTCAACACTGAAGCTTTCTTT.

The rearrangement uses TRBV7-2 and TRBJ2-5, with 11 bases lining up with TRBD2. This CDR3 region has 16 residues. Germline assignment: CDR1 SGHTA and CDR2 FQGNSA. The trim removed 5 bases at V and 4 bases at J, leaving 9 bases unmatched. CDR3 sequence (DNA): TGTGCCAGCAGCCTGTACAGACTAGCGGGAACAGAGACCCAGTACTTC. It yields the protein CASSLYRLAGTETQYF.

The chain uses TRBV7-9 and TRBJ1-2, with TRBD1 identical over 7 bases. Looked up from germline, CDR1 is SEHNR and CDR2 is FQNEAQ (reference sequence). CDR3 size: 14 residues. V shed 5 bases, J shed 8 bases, and the junction held 11 bases outside the gene matches. The DNA of the CDR3 is TGTGCCAGCAGCGGCGACAGGGTAATTGGAGGCTACACCTTC. Translating gives CASSGDRVIGGYTF.

V and J are TRBV5-1 and TRBJ1-1; D is uncertain. Germline V lookup: CDR1 SGHRS, CDR2 YFSETQ. The CDR3 loop spans 13 amino acids. Between the trimmed V and J ends, which lost 0 bases and 1 base, there was a span of 4 bases. DNA for the CDR3: TGCGCCAGCAGCTTGGCCCCGAACACTGAAGCTTTCTTT. The encoded protein is CASSLAPNTEAFF.

This sequence joins TRBV2 and TRBJ2-1; either TRBD1 or TRBD2 may supply D (5 bases each). Deletions cut 3 bases from V and 3 bases from J, with 15 bases between. The length of the CDR3 is 16 residues. Germline values: CDR1 SNHLY, CDR2 FYNNEI. CDR3 DNA sequence: TGTGCCAGCAGTGATTTGGGACGGCGGAACTACAATGAGCAGTTCTTC. Its protein product is CASSDLGRRNYNEQFF.

This clonotype has a single count. The rearrangement uses TRBV2 and TRBJ2-2; tentative D call: TRBD1 (6 bases). V dropped 4 bases and J dropped 5 bases, with 14 bases sitting between them. The CDR3 covers 15 residues. CDR1 is SNHLY, CDR2 FYNNEI, per germline. CDR3 in DNA: TGTGCCAGCAGTGCTCAGGGGCCGAGGACCGGGGAGCTGTTTTTT. It codes for CASSAQGPRTGELFF.

The V and J genes are TRBV5-1 and TRBJ2-5; D is unclear. CDR1 is SGHRS and CDR2 is YFSETQ in the germline V gene. With 1 base removed from V and 0 bases from J, the gap between germline ends came to 7 bases. This CDR3 has 14 amino acids. CDR3: CASSLITDQETQYF. The DNA for the CDR3 is TGCGCCAGCAGCTTGATAACAGACCAAGAGACCCAGTACTTC.